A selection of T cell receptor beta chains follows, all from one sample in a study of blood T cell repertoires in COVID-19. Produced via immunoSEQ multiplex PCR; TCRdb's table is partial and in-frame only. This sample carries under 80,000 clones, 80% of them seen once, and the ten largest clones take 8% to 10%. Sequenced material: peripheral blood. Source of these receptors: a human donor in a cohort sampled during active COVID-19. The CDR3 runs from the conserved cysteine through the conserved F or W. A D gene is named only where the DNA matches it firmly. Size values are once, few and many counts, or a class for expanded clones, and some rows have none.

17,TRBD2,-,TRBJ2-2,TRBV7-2,CASSSHSGRAGTGELFF,TGTGCCAGCAGCTCCCATAGCGGGAGGGCGGGCACCGGGGAGCTGTTTTTT
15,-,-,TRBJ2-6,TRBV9,CASSAGGLGANVLTF,TGTGCCAGCAGCGCCGGGGGGCTTGGGGCCAACGTCCTGACTTTC
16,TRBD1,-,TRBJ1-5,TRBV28,CASTMARGRANQPQHF,TGTGCCAGCACCATGGCCAGGGGGCGGGCAAATCAGCCCCAGCATTTT
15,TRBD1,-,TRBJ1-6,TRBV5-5,CASSVTGGNNSPLHF,TGTGCCAGCAGCGTCACAGGGGGGAATAATTCACCCCTCCACTTT
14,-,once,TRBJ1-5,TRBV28,CASSQRRGYQPQHF,TGTGCCAGCAGTCAAAGACGGGGGTATCAGCCCCAGCATTTT
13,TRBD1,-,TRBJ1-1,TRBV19,CASREQGASEAFF,TGTGCCAGTAGGGAACAGGGGGCCTCTGAAGCTTTCTTT
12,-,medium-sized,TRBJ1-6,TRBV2,CASIRGDSPLHF,TGTGCCAGCATCAGGGGCGATTCACCCCTCCACTTT
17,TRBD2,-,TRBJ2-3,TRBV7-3,CASSGGSGRASIDTQYF,TGTGCCAGCAGCGGGGGGAGCGGGAGGGCCTCAATAGATACGCAGTATTTT
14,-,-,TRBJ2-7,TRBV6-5,CASSLIPGSPSQYF,TGTGCCAGCAGCCTTATCCCGGGATCCCCTAGCCAGTACTTC
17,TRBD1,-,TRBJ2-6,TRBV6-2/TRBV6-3,CASSYQSGTAGANVLTF,TGTGCCAGCAGTTACCAGTCCGGGACAGCTGGGGCCAACGTCCTGACTTTC
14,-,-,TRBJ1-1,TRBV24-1,CATSGGGSGTEAFF,TGTGCCACCAGTGGCGGAGGGAGCGGCACTGAAGCTTTCTTT
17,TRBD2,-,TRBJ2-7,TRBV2,CASSEARASGRLYEQYF,TGTGCCAGCAGTGAAGCGCGGGCTAGCGGGAGATTGTACGAGCAGTACTTC
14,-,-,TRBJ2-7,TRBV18,CASSPLAASYEQYF,TGTGCCAGCTCACCACTAGCGGCCTCCTACGAGCAGTACTTC
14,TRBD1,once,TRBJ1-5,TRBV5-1,CASSPGTGNQPQHF,TGCGCCAGCAGCCCTGGGACAGGGAATCAGCCCCAGCATTTT
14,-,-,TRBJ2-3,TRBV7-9,CASSPGRNTDTQYF,TGTGCCAGCAGCCCGGGTCGGAATACAGATACGCAGTATTTT
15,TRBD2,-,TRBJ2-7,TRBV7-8,CASSLVLAGGGEQYF,TGTGCCAGCAGCTTAGTACTAGCGGGAGGGGGGGAGCAGTACTTC
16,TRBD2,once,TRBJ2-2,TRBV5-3,CARSLGGSGRNGELFF,TGTGCCAGAAGCTTGGGGGGTAGCGGGAGGAACGGGGAGCTGTTTTTT
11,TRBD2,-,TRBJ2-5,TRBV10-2,CAIGGGGTQYF,TGCGCCATCGGGGGGGGCGGGACCCAGTACTTC
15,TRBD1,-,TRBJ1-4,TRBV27,CASSFLGQGNEKLFF,TGTGCCAGCAGTTTCTTGGGACAGGGAAATGAAAAACTGTTTTTT
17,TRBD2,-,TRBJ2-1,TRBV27,CASSSLGTSGAYNEQFF,TGTGCCAGCAGTTCACTGGGGACTAGCGGGGCCTACAATGAGCAGTTCTTC
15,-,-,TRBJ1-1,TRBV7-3,CASSSGRGTNTEAFF,TGTGCCAGCAGCTCGGGCCGGGGGACGAACACTGAAGCTTTCTTT
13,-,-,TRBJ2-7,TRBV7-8,CASSRLPFYEQYF,TGTGCCAGCAGCCGCCTACCGTTCTACGAGCAGTACTTC